The entry below gives a single T cell receptor (beta chain) sequence along with its context. The clone's antigen remains unknown. No per-base quality is available; no much larger clone lies one base away. The CDR3 runs 15 residues from the cysteine to the phenylalanine. Of the read, only the CDR3 DNA is kept; its 45 bases are in frame from base 1. CDR1 and CDR2, per the germline V gene, are MNHEY and SVGAGI. The cohort comprised 550 to 700 healthy bone marrow donors. At the time of sampling, all cohort members were nominally healthy, though unrecorded immune exposures were likely present. The donor tested CMV seronegative and was one of the 352 seronegative cohort members. Each donor provided a peripheral blood sample, and peripheral blood mononuclear cells were used for TCR beta sequencing. The Qiagen DNeasy Blood Extraction Kit was used to extract genomic DNA from the blood cell samples. This sample stems from a study of cytomegalovirus exposure and HLA in healthy donors listed by TCRdb under 2017. The study in broad terms: In an earlier analysis of some 550 of the donors, 250 to 350 Gb of sequence data and just under 120 million unique TCR beta sequences from 180 million or so T cells were reported. Rather than using new phenotypic data, the later analysis identified candidate immune exposures from TCR beta sequences and from how often those sequences occurred across donors. Class I and class II HLA loci were covered by the typing at four-digit resolution. The aim of the study was to test whether cataloging public T cell receptors could identify signatures of past pathogen exposure. All discovery cohort repertoires had been generated on a single sequencing platform. On average, about 200,000 unique TCR beta nucleotide sequences were sequenced per donor among roughly 430 genotyped donors of the cohort, with 15% to 20% of those sequences being non-productive. To decide whether each TCR beta V gene segment behaved as functional or pseudogenic, an earlier analysis of some 600 of the donors relied on high-throughput TCR beta sequencing. Because of strong linkage in the cohort, five DR-DQ haplotypes were treated as single units for association and clustering. A later analysis re-examined previously published TCR beta repertoires from over 500 donors and added high-resolution HLA genotyping to investigate patterns of TCR occurrence. Roughly 290 gigabases of sequencing data and 70 million to 95 million unique TCR sequences made up an early release that covered roughly 670 HLA-typed donors. The number of donors typed differed by locus, with roughly 629-640 for A, B, C, DRB1 and DQB1, over 500 for DQA1, 606 for DPA1, and approximately 470 for DPB1. Besides the first cohort of approximately 710 subjects, a separate validation cohort made up of 120 different subjects was used. The study profiled the T cell repertoires of 666 subjects by immunosequencing and related them to cytomegalovirus serostatus. Genome-wide SNP genotypes for about 65% of the 666 donors were used in a later genetic analysis, which treated that subset as a discovery cohort. To predict cytomegalovirus infection status, the study combined high-throughput TCR immunosequencing, statistical association of individual TCRs with disease status, and machine learning. Of the roughly 410 genotyped donors, 70% to 90% were placed in the genetic ancestry cluster associated with self-reported Caucasian donors. Alongside the repertoire data, information on donor age, sex, ethnicity and CMV serostatus was compiled.

The library was produced with the immunoSEQ multiplex PCR assay. A mixture of 60 forward primers for TCR Vbeta segments and 13 reverse primers for TCR Jbeta segments was used in the multiplex PCR. A multiplex PCR assay on genomic DNA amplified the CDR3 region of rearranged TCR beta genes. Amplified TCR beta libraries were sequenced as 87-base-pair reads on the Illumina HiSeq System. In the authors' own workflow: In a later analysis, some 80 million unique TCR beta chains were counted across the 690 or so repertoires, and around 11 million of these chains were shared by at least two donors. A nearest-neighbor algorithm error-corrected the raw reads and collapsed the reads into unique sequences, merging closely related sequences to remove PCR and sequencing errors. V, D and J gene segments were assigned by aligning CDR3 sequences to IMGT reference sequences. For a sequence to be retained, a match of at least six nucleotides was required to both a V gene segment and a J gene segment. Rearrangements were classified as productive when the CDR3 lacked stop codons and remained in frame with V and J, and all other rearrangements were classified as non-productive. CDR3 was defined according to IMGT convention as the region running from the second conserved V-encoded cysteine to the conserved J-encoded phenylalanine. In an earlier analysis of approximately 590 of the donors, sequences lacking an unambiguous match to a single V gene segment were excluded. An earlier analysis of a few hundred of the donors called V segments functional above 56.7% productive rearrangements and segregating when the between-donor standard deviation exceeded 5%. A statistical classification framework was built to diagnose cytomegalovirus status from the catalog of TCR beta chain sequences. In a later analysis, TCR nucleotide sequences were compared against IMGT/GENE-DB human TR gene sequences so that V and J genes could be assigned. The TCRdist pipeline was used in a later analysis to assign CDR3 sequences and most-parsimonious VDJ recombination scenarios. A later analysis defined each TCR beta chain by its CDR3 amino acid sequence plus V-gene family, and excluded reads lacking a unique V-gene family. A later analysis removed 500 to 600 highly shared, low-generation-probability nucleotide sequences to deal with suspected cross-contamination and a sequencing artifact. A later analysis calculated a clonal expansion index for each public chain from normalized within-repertoire ranks of inferred template counts. A later analysis computed generation probabilities with a VDJ recombination model fitted to out-of-frame rearrangements, and checked the results against IGoR. Hypergeometric tests were used in a later analysis to score TCR-TCR, TCR-HLA and TCR-CMV co-occurrence, with a repertoire-size bias correction applied to the TCR pairs. To estimate false discovery rates, a later analysis permuted the HLA or CMV assignments 20 times. In a later analysis, co-occurring TCRs were grouped using DBSCAN, with TCRdist sequence similarity added in when clustering inside HLA-allele-positive subsets. Repertoires with fewer than 30,000 or more than 120,000 public chains, plus five repertoires with anomalous nucleotide sharing, were excluded from co-occurrence clustering. This is the immuneACCESS table as TCRdb keeps it, with only in-frame sequences that have V and J called. A part of the clones is gone; compared with another copy, unresolved V genes explain less than half, and the rest is unexplained. V and J calls and clone size are those listed in that table; D and trimming were worked out from the DNA. Across this sample there are roughly 73,000 clones, with about four fifths seen only once. Approximately 2.4% of the sample is in the top ten clones.

Overall study outcomes, separate from this receptor: In a later analysis, HLA-associated TCR beta chains showed more clonal expansion and lower generation probabilities than non-associated chains that were equally common. Presence/absence analyses assumed roughly uniform sequencing depth across donors, an assumption that may not hold. In vitro tests confirmed that three of the cytomegalovirus-associated TCR beta chains recognize cytomegalovirus antigens. In a later analysis, TCR association rates were found to vary across HLA loci, with the most associated TCRs seen for DRB1 alleles and the fewest for HLA-C alleles. A further reported finding was that TCR beta sequences accurately predicted the HLA-A and HLA-B alleles for most subjects in the first cohort. The earlier analysis of approximately 590 of the donors excluded some 15 rarely observed V segments, including chromosome 9 orphons, because counts were too low. Assigning TCR associations to individual alleles was difficult when HLA alleles, especially DR and DQ, strongly co-occurred. A later genetic analysis associated a missense DCLRE1C variant with V-gene and J-gene trimming of TCR beta chains, and an independent cohort replicated the association. A later analysis found that most CMV-associated TCR beta chains appeared HLA-restricted, with HLA associations seemingly driven largely by CMV exposure. Some IMGT-functional V segments, including TRBV6-2 and TRBV6-3, could not be distinguished by the 87-base-pair reads and were therefore excluded. Because some donors lacked HLA typing at each locus, the association tests relied only on the typed subset. Several of the top co-occurrence clusters appeared to be linked to parvovirus B19, influenza, CMV and Epstein-Barr virus, according to a later analysis. The only immune exposure information available for the cohort was CMV serostatus. In a later analysis, 15,000 to 20,000 TCR beta sequences were associated with specific HLA alleles at a false discovery rate of 0.05. The classifier was reported to diagnose cytomegalovirus status with high specificity and sensitivity in both the original cohort and the validation cohort. A later genetic analysis reported fewer N-insertions in productive TCRs among donors in an Asian-associated ancestry cluster than the roughly 620-donor mean. Across donors, most TCR sequences were observed very rarely, whereas some public TCRs were present in many individuals. The sequencing pipeline was judged likely to have produced a cluster of highly shared sequence variants as a technical artifact. An earlier analysis of some 590 of the donors showed that most TCR beta V segments appeared in productive rearrangements either about 87% or about 30% of the time, which broadly matched IMGT annotations. It was suggested by the authors that the approach could potentially be generalized to other disease states and immunological phenotypes. In this cohort, only TCR beta chains were sequenced, and detectable features were limited by the absence of alpha or paired-chain data. In the study, approximately 160 TCR beta chains were listed as associated with cytomegalovirus. Correlated functional status among segregating V segments might reflect linkage disequilibrium, but an unknown experimental factor could not be ruled out.

Recombination linked TRBV6-5 to TRBJ2-5; 5 matching bases give a weak D call of TRBD2. TRBJ2-7 explains the end of the DNA better; the J call may be wrong. The sequencing input was PBMCs. The TCR was taken from a woman in her fifties or sixties in good health and CMV-seronegative. CDR3 reads: CASSYSEGSAYEQYF. The DNA sequence is as follows: TGTGCCAGCAGTTACTCAGAGGGTTCGGCCTACGAGCAGTACTTC.